This entry lists 26 T cell receptor beta chains sequenced from one sample in a study. TCRdb's copy holds only in-frame clones and misses some; the assay was immunoSEQ multiplex PCR. The sample has some 48,000 clones; over 90% are singletons. Input material: PBMCs. These receptors all come from a middle-aged man with rheumatoid arthritis.

V usage is TRBV7-3 and J usage is TRBJ2-1; 8 bases fit TRBD2. Trimming took 8 bases from V and 0 from J; bases not matched to a gene: 3. The CDR3 covers 14 residues. Germline values: CDR1 SGHTA, CDR2 FQGTGA. The CDR3 sequence: CASAGGPSYNEQFF. DNA of the CDR3: TGTGCCAGCGCGGGGGGACCCTCCTACAATGAGCAGTTCTTC.

The CDR3 sequence is CASSSSINYGYTF. The DNA for the CDR3 is TGCGCCAGCAGTTCCTCGATTAACTATGGCTACACCTTC. The V and J genes are TRBV10-1 and TRBJ1-2; D unclear. The germline V gene encodes CDR1 WNHNN and CDR2 SYGVQD (reference sequence). The V gene lost 5 bases and the J gene lost 1 base, with 8 bases spanning the gap. The CDR3 loop spans 13 amino acids.

The rearrangement links TRBV25-1 to TRBJ1-5; TRBD1 might be the D (6 bases). CDR3 length: 15 amino acids. V lost 4 bases to trimming and J lost 3 bases, with 13 bases between them. Germline CDR1 reads MGHDK; CDR2 reads SYGVNS. Here the CDR3 DNA reads TGTGCCAGCAGTGGGGGGGGCGCGGTCAATCAGCCCCAGCATTTT. Its translation is CASSGGGAVNQPQHF.

V usage is TRBV3-1 (or the pseudogene TRBV3-2) and J usage is TRBJ1-2, with 9 nucleotides matching TRBD1. The length of the CDR3 is 13 residues. V was clipped by 3 bases and J by 8 bases; unmatched bases: 4. Germline CDR1 reads LGHDT; CDR2 reads YNNKEL (reference sequence). The CDR3 region has the DNA TGTGCCAGCAGCCATGCGGACAGGGGAGGCTACACCTTC. Encoded protein: CASSHADRGGYTF.

The genes are TRBV7-3 and TRBJ2-7; 7 bases agree with TRBD2. There are 15 residues in the CDR3. In germline, CDR1 is SGHTA, CDR2 FQGTGA. The ends lost 2 bases at V and 3 bases at J; junction bases unmatched: 7. The CDR3 DNA reads TGTGCCAGCAGCTTAGAGGGCGGGAGTGGCTACGAGCAGTACTTC. Its protein is CASSLEGGSGYEQYF. The entire variable domain, with the rest obtained from reference TRBV7-3 and TRBJ2-7, is as follows: GAGVSQTPSNKVTEKGKYVELRCDPISGHTALYWYRQSLGQGPEFLIYFQGTGAADDSGLPNDRFFAVRPEGSVSTLKIQRTERGDSAVYLCASSLEGGSGYEQYFGPGTRLTVT.

The V and J genes are TRBV30 and TRBJ1-5; 9 positions agree with TRBD1. Germline V gene sequence: CDR1 GTSNPN, CDR2 SVGIG (reference sequence). This CDR3 comprises 18 residues. V lost 3 bases to trimming and J lost 7 bases; unmatched junction nucleotides: 19. The CDR3 region is CAWSAGRLAQGARQPQHF. The CDR3 bases are TGTGCCTGGAGCGCCGGAAGGCTGGCACAGGGGGCTCGACAGCCCCAGCATTTT.

The chain links TRBV28 to TRBJ2-5; D uncertain. Germline assignment: CDR1 MDHEN and CDR2 SYDVKM. The CDR3 totals 12 residues. V was shortened by 2 bases and J by 4 bases, with 5 bases between the two germline ends. The CDR3 DNA reads TGTGCCAGCAGTTTAAGCCGAGAGACCCAGTACTTC. This sequence encodes CASSLSRETQYF.

V is TRBV29-1 and J is TRBJ2-3; D uncertain. Trimming stripped 5 bases from V and 2 bases from J, with 11 bases between. CDR3 length equals 13 residues. Germline CDR1 and CDR2: SQVTM and ANQGSEA. CDR3 amino acids: CSVKDGTTDTQYF. DNA of the CDR3: TGCAGCGTTAAGGACGGCACCACAGATACGCAGTATTTT.

The chain is built from TRBV10-2 and TRBJ1-2, with D hard to call. Trimming removed 7 bases at V and 6 bases at J, with 18 bases between. CDR3 length: 14 residues. Per germline, CDR1 WSHSY and CDR2 SAAADI. CDR3 protein: CASMAPTSPDGYTF. The CDR3, as DNA: TGCGCCAGCATGGCTCCAACGTCCCCCGATGGCTACACCTTC.

This clone was counted between two and nine times. The chain is built from TRBV6-1 and TRBJ1-1; D remains ambiguous. V lost 1 base and J lost 0, with 15 bases in between. This CDR3 has 17 residues. Per the germline V gene, CDR1 is MNHNS and CDR2 is SASEGT. In nucleotides, the CDR3 is TGTGCCAGCAGTGAAGTTTTCAGGAGGATATTGAACACTGAAGCTTTCTTT. This encodes CASSEVFRRILNTEAFF.

A single count supports this clone. The chain links TRBV7-6 to TRBJ1-4; 8 nucleotides agree with TRBD1. Germline CDR1 SGHVS, CDR2 FNYEAQ. V was pared by 3 bases and J by 8 bases, with 14 bases of the junction left unmatched. This CDR3 spans 17 amino acids. The DNA of the CDR3 is TGTGCCAGCAGCTTTATCGACGACAGGGGTCTTCCAGAAAAACTGTTTTTT. Its translation is CASSFIDDRGLPEKLFF.

The chain couples TRBV7-2 to TRBJ1-2; 12 positions agree with TRBD1. This CDR3 is built from 15 residues. The germline gives CDR1 SGHTA, CDR2 FQGNSA. Losses at the gene ends were 5 bases for V and 6 bases for J; bases not matched to a gene: 7. CDR3: CASSPRDRGQDGYTF. CDR3 coding DNA: TGTGCCAGCAGCCCCCGGGACAGGGGGCAGGATGGCTACACCTTC.

The gene calls are TRBV28 and TRBJ1-5; possible D gene TRBD1, 5 bases. The CDR3 has 16 amino acids. V was trimmed by 6 bases and J by 0 bases, leaving 15 bases between them. CDR1 and CDR2 from the germline V gene are MDHEN and SYDVKM. The CDR3 nucleotides are TGTGCCAGCAGCCCACTCGGACACAATAGCAATCAGCCCCAGCATTTT. This codes for CASSPLGHNSNQPQHF.

The J gene is TRBJ2-1, the V gene TRBV13; D is perhaps TRBD2 (6 bases). Per germline, CDR1 PRHDT and CDR2 FYEKMQ (reference sequence). The CDR3 sequence is 14 residues long. The germline V and J ends were trimmed by 0 bases and 8 bases, with 11 bases remaining between them. CDR3 region: CASSLGPQRDEQFF. The CDR3 DNA is TGTGCCAGCAGCTTAGGTCCCCAGCGGGATGAGCAGTTCTTC.

This chain joins TRBV27 and TRBJ1-1; D perhaps matches TRBD1 (5 bases). The CDR3 runs to 15 residues. The V end was cut by 5 bases, the J end by 0 bases, with 13 bases between. Germline V gene data show CDR1 as MNHEY and CDR2 as SMNVEV (reference sequence). CDR3 loop: CASSTEDNLNTEAFF. In DNA form, the CDR3 reads TGTGCCAGCAGTACCGAGGACAATCTGAACACTGAAGCTTTCTTT.

V usage is TRBV5-1 and J usage is TRBJ1-5; 10 nucleotides agree with TRBD1. V trimming: 4 bases; J trimming: 2 bases; junction bases outside the gene matches: 6. The CDR3 runs 16 residues. CDR1 and CDR2 (germline): SGHRS, YFSETQ. CDR3 region: CASSPGQGSGNQPQHF. Written as DNA, the CDR3 is TGCGCCAGCAGCCCGGGACAGGGGTCGGGCAATCAGCCCCAGCATTTT.

V is TRBV6-5 and J is TRBJ2-2; D might be TRBD2 (6 bases). V lost 7 bases, J lost 6 bases, and 12 bases lay in between. The CDR3 has 13 residues. Germline CDR1 MNHEY, CDR2 SVGAGI. DNA of the CDR3: TGTGCCAGCACCCCTAGCGAGGCCGGGGAGCTGTTTTTT. It yields the protein CASTPSEAGELFF.

J is TRBJ2-1 and V is TRBV19; D may be TRBD2 (6 bases). This CDR3 comprises 16 residues. Germline CDR1 LNHDA, CDR2 SQIVND (reference sequence). The ends were cut back, 3 bases at V and 8 bases at J, with 20 bases in the middle. The CDR3 bases are TGTGCCAGTAGTATTAAATTGAATGAGGAGGGACATGAGCAGTTCTTC. Translated: CASSIKLNEEGHEQFF.

This chain joins TRBV6-2 or TRBV6-3 and TRBJ1-5, with TRBD1 matching 7 bases. The CDR3 consists of 13 residues. Unmatched junction bases numbered 6, after V lost 6 bases and J lost 7 bases. Germline V gives CDR1 MNHEY, CDR2 SVGEGT. The CDR3 protein is CASSLTGQQPQHF. As DNA, the CDR3 is TGTGCCAGCAGCCTGACAGGGCAGCAGCCCCAGCATTTT.

The V gene is TRBV6-5, the J gene TRBJ1-2, with a tentative D call TRBD1 (5 bases). This CDR3 comprises 15 residues. Trimming pared 5 bases from V and 1 base from J, leaving 14 bases between. The germline V gene encodes CDR1 MNHEY and CDR2 SVGAGI. CDR3 nucleotides: TGTGCCAGCAGTAGGGGCTTGACGCTTAACTATGGCTACACCTTC. Amino acid sequence: CASSRGLTLNYGYTF.

There are a few counts of this clone. The rearrangement uses TRBV4-3 and TRBJ1-4; unclear D gene. CDR1 is LGHNA and CDR2 is YSLEER in the germline V gene. This CDR3 region has 15 residues. V dropped 0 bases and J dropped 3 bases, with 8 bases sitting between them. CDR3 bases: TGCGCCAGCAGCCAAGACACCGGGTCTAATGAAAAACTGTTTTTT. Its translation: CASSQDTGSNEKLFF.

CDR3 amino acids: CASSWGGYEQFF. CDR3 DNA: TGTGCCAGCAGCTGGGGGGGTTATGAGCAGTTCTTC. The chain recombines TRBV7-9 with TRBJ2-1, with 7 bases fitting TRBD2. The junction had 2 bases not matched to a gene; V was cut back by 4 bases and J by 8 bases. The CDR3 contains 12 residues. Germline-derived CDR1 and CDR2 are SEHNR and FQNEAQ (reference sequence).

The chain joins TRBV24-1 to TRBJ2-5, with a possible D match to TRBD1 (6 bases). The germline V and J ends were trimmed by 7 bases and 2 bases, with 22 bases remaining between them. The CDR3 has 17 residues. Germline CDR1 and CDR2: KGHDR and SFDVKD. CDR3 region: CATRSLRDKGTQETQYF. CDR3 coding DNA: TGTGCCACCAGGTCCCTTCGGGACAAAGGTACACAAGAGACCCAGTACTTC.

This chain joins TRBV4-2 and TRBJ2-5, with 7 positions matching TRBD2. Germline CDR1 and CDR2: LGHNA and YNFKEQ. CDR3 length: 16 residues. V trimming: 1 base; J trimming: 1 base; junction bases outside the gene matches: 6. The CDR3 coding sequence is TGTGCCAGCAGCCAAGGGGCGGGACTATCCCAAGAGACCCAGTACTTC. Protein product: CASSQGAGLSQETQYF.

This clone occurred once. This chain connects TRBV5-1 to TRBJ2-7; D is uncertain. Germline V gene lookup returns CDR1 SGHRS and CDR2 YFSETQ. The CDR3 length is 15 residues. The V end lost 1 base, the J end lost 1 base, and 12 bases lay between the germline ends. CDR3 DNA: TGCGCCAGCAGCTTGAGGGCAGATTCATCCTACGAGCAGTACTTC. It translates to CASSLRADSSYEQYF.

The rearrangement uses TRBV7-9 and TRBJ2-5, with 7 nucleotides matching TRBD1. V trimming: 5 bases; J trimming: 1 base; junction bases outside the gene matches: 10. The germline V gene encodes CDR1 SEHNR and CDR2 FQNEAQ (reference sequence). The CDR3 is 16 residues long. The CDR3 DNA reads TGTGCCAGCAGCCAACAGGGGCGACCCCGCCAAGAGACCCAGTACTTC. It encodes CASSQQGRPRQETQYF.